The clone carrying this TCR beta chain was observed at least ten times. Its antigen remains unidentified. In TCRdb, the 5' RACE reads were re-called with MiXCR into one record per CDR3 protein. This repertoire shows some 410,000 distinct CDR3 sequences, roughly a quarter found once; its top ten account for about an eighth. This entry belongs to a study of T-cell memory formation after mild COVID-19. Study-level information: The study found TCR clusters largely donor specific. Study results and caveats: Pre-infection memory carried some responding clones, suggesting that cross-reactive memory joined. Mainly CM and EM harbored the contracting CD4+ clones; mainly EMRA harbored the CD8+ ones.

CDR3 length: 15 residues. The germline V gene encodes CDR1 LGHNA and CDR2 YNFKEQ. Trimming shortened V by 0 bases and J by 6 bases, and 12 bases separated the two germline ends. This sequence was found in an adult woman who had mild COVID-19 (a few samples of this study predate the infection). Cell type and time point are not known. The sequenced sample consisted of PBMCs or a T cell subset sorted from them (not recorded which). The chain links TRBV4-2 to TRBJ2-4, with no clear D. CDR3 region: CASSQDSGYGNIQYF. The DNA for the CDR3 is TGTGCCAGCAGCCAAGATTCAGGATATGGAAACATTCAGTACTTC.